The 10 T cell receptor beta chains given below trace back to one sample, sequenced in a study of blood T cell repertoires in COVID-19 (dated by TCRdb to about 2020). The protocol used for the library was the immunoSEQ multiplex PCR assay. As stored in TCRdb, this immuneACCESS dataset retains in-frame rearrangements with V and J assigned. A fraction of the clones does not appear; measured against another copy, unresolved V genes explain less than half of the discrepancy, and the remainder lacks a known reason. This sample is represented by 52,000 or so clones; 90% of them were singletons. The ten biggest clones cover around 3.2% of the sample. What was sequenced was peripheral blood. The receptors come from a human donor in a cohort sampled during active COVID-19.

The V call is TRBV29-1, the J call TRBJ2-5; 8 bases map to TRBD1. Germline-derived CDR1 and CDR2 are SQVTM and ANQGSEA. The CDR3 has 12 residues. After removal of 5 bases from V and 6 bases from J, the junction contained 5 bases not matched to a gene. For the CDR3, the DNA is TGCAGCGTTCTCACAGGGGGACAGACCCAGTACTTC. Its translation is CSVLTGGQTQYF. The complete variable domain, with remaining parts taken from reference TRBV29-1 and TRBJ2-5, reads SAVISQKPSRDICQRGTSLTIQCQVDSQVTMMFWYRQQPGQSLTLIATANQGSEATYESGFVIDKFPISRPNLTFSTLTVSNMSPEDSSIYLCSVLTGGQTQYFGPGTRLLVL.

The gene calls are TRBV5-6 and TRBJ2-5; 10 bases line up with TRBD2. V lost 2 bases to trimming and J lost 2 bases; unmatched junction nucleotides: 3. This CDR3 spans 15 amino acids. CDR1 is SGHDT, CDR2 YYEEEE, per germline. Here the CDR3 DNA reads TGTGCCAGCAGCTTAGGACTAGCGGAACAAGAGACCCAGTACTTC. Translated: CASSLGLAEQETQYF.

The gene calls are TRBV5-4 and TRBJ2-6; 7 nucleotides line up with TRBD1. This CDR3 comprises 16 residues. Germline lookup yields CDR1 SGHNT and CDR2 YYREEE (reference sequence). The V gene end was trimmed by 4 bases and the J gene end by 1 base; junction bases not matched to a gene: 5. The CDR3 loop is CASSLQQGSGANVLTF. In DNA, the CDR3 is TGTGCCAGCAGCCTTCAACAGGGGTCTGGGGCCAACGTCCTGACTTTC.

The chain recombines TRBV7-6 with TRBJ2-1, with 7 bases lining up with TRBD1. This CDR3 has 15 amino acids. CDR1 and CDR2 (germline): SGHVS, FNYEAQ. V lost 5 bases to trimming and J lost 4 bases; unmatched junction nucleotides: 8. Here the CDR3 reads CASSIPGQTYNEQFF. Written as DNA, the CDR3 is TGTGCCAGCAGCATCCCGGGACAGACATACAATGAGCAGTTCTTC.

The chain joins TRBV11-2 to TRBJ1-6; no firm D call. V was shortened by 2 bases and J by 3 bases, with 11 bases between the two germline ends. CDR3 size: 16 residues. Germline V lookup: CDR1 SGHAT, CDR2 FQNNGV. In nucleotides, the CDR3 is TGTGCCAGCAGCTTACTAGACGCGAGCTATAATTCACCCCTCCACTTT. It encodes CASSLLDASYNSPLHF.

The V and J genes are TRBV10-3 and TRBJ2-2; 12 positions agree with TRBD2. From germline, CDR1 is ENHRY and CDR2 SYGVKD. The CDR3 loop spans 16 amino acids. V gave up 8 bases and J gave up 3 bases; unmatched junction bases: 7. The CDR3 is CAISGASGRDTGELFF. CDR3 sequence (DNA): TGTGCCATCTCTGGGGCTAGCGGGAGGGACACCGGGGAGCTGTTTTTT.

The chain links TRBV6-1 to TRBJ1-5, with TRBD1 as a possible D gene (5 bases). V gave up 2 bases and J gave up 6 bases, with 8 bases separating them. Germline V gives CDR1 MNHNS, CDR2 SASEGT. The CDR3 is made up of 13 amino acids. The CDR3, as DNA: TGTGCCAGCAGTGAACGGGGGGTTCAGCCCCAGCATTTT. This encodes CASSERGVQPQHF.

The gene calls are TRBV10-1 and TRBJ2-2; 14 nucleotides line up with TRBD2. With 2 bases clipped from V and 8 bases from J, the junction kept 7 bases outside the gene matches. CDR3 length equals 17 residues. Germline V CDR1 and CDR2: WNHNN, SYGVQD (reference sequence). The CDR3 bases are TGCGCCAGCAGTGAGACCGGGACTAGCGGGAGTCGGGGGGAGCTGTTTTTT. Residues: CASSETGTSGSRGELFF.

This chain joins TRBV3-1 (or the pseudogene TRBV3-2) and TRBJ2-7, with TRBD2 identical over 16 bases. The CDR3 spans 17 residues. Germline V gene sequence: CDR1 LGHDT, CDR2 YNNKEL (reference sequence). V gave up 5 bases and J gave up 3 bases; unmatched junction bases: 7. The CDR3 sequence is CASSSGTSGRANYEQYF. In nucleotides, the CDR3 is TGTGCCAGCAGCTCCGGGACTAGCGGGAGGGCCAACTACGAGCAGTACTTC.

Note on this clone: Germline and junction disagree at one end, which may indicate a read error. The chain links TRBV20-1 to TRBJ1-2, with 8 bases fitting TRBD1. This CDR3 is built from 11 residues. Germline assignment: CDR1 DFQATT and CDR2 SNEGSKA (reference sequence). The CDR3 protein is CSARGQGAEKF. The CDR3 DNA sequence: TGCAGTGCTAGAGGGCAGGGGGCGGAAAAATTC.